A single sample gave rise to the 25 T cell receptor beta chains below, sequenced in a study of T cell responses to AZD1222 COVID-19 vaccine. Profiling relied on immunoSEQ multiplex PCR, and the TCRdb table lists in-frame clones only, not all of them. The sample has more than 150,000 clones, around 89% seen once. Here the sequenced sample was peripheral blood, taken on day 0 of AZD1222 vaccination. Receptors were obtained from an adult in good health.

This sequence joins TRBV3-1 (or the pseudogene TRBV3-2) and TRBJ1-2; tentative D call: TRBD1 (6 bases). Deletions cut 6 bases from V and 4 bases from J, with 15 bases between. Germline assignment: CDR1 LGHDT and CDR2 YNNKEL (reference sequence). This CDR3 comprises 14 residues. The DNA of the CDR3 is TGTGCCAGCAGTGGGGGCGCCGTTTTCTATGGCTACACCTTC. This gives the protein CASSGGAVFYGYTF.

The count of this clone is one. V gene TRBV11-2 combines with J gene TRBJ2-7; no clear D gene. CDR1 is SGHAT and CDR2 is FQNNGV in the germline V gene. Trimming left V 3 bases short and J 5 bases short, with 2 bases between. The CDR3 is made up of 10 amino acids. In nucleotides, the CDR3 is TGTGCCAGCAGCTTCCACGAGCAGTACTTC. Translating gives CASSFHEQYF.

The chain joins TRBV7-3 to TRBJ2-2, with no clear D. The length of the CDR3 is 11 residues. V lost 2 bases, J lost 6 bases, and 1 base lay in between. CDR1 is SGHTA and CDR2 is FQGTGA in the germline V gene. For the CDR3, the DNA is TGTGCCAGCAGCTTATCCGGGGAGCTGTTTTTT. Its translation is CASSLSGELFF.

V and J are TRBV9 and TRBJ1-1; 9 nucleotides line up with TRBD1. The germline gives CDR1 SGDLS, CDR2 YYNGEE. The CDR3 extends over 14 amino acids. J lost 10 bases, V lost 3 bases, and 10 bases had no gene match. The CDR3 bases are TGTGCCAGCAGCGAGAACATGGACAGGGGAAGAGCTTTCTTT. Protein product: CASSENMDRGRAFF.

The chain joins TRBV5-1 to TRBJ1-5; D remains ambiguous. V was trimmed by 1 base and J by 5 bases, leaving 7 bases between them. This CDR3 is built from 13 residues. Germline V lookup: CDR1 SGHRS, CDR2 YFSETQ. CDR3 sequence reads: CASSLFADQPQHF. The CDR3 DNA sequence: TGCGCCAGCAGCTTGTTCGCAGATCAGCCCCAGCATTTT.

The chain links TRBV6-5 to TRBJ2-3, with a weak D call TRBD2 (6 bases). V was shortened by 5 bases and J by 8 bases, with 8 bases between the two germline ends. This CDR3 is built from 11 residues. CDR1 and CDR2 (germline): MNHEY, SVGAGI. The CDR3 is CASSIGGTQYF. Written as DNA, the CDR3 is TGTGCCAGCAGTATCGGGGGTACGCAGTATTTT.

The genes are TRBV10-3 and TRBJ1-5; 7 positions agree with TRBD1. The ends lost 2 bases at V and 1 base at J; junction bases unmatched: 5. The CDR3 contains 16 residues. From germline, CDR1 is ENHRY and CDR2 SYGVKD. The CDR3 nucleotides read TGTGCCATCAGTGAGGGCAGGGGGTTGAGCAATCAGCCCCAGCATTTT. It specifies CAISEGRGLSNQPQHF.

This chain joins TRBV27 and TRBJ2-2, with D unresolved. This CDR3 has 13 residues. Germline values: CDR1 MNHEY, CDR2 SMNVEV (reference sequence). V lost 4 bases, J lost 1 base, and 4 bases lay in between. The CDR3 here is CASSSMNTGELFF. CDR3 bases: TGTGCCAGCAGTTCAATGAACACCGGGGAGCTGTTTTTT.

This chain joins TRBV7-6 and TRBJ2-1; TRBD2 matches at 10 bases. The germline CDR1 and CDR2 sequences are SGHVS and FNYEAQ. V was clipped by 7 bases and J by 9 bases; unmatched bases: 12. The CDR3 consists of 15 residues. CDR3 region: CASNQRASGSGEQFF. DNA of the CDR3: TGTGCCAGCAACCAGCGGGCTAGCGGGAGTGGTGAGCAGTTCTTC. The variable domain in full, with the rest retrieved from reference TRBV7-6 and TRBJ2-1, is GAGVSQSPRYKVTKRGQDVALRCDPISGHVSLYWYRQALGQGPEFLTYFNYEAQQDKSGLPNDRFSAERPEGSISTLTIQRTEQRDSAMYRCASNQRASGSGEQFFGPGTRLTVL.

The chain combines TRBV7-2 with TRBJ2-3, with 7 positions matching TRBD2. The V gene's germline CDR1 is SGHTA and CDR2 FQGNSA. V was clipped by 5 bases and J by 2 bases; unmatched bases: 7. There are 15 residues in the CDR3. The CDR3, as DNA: TGTGCCAGCAGCCCAAGGCGGGGGATCACAGATACGCAGTATTTT. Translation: CASSPRRGITDTQYF. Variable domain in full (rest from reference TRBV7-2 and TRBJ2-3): GAGVSQSPSNKVTEKGKDVELRCDPISGHTALYWYRQSLGQGLEFLIYFQGNSAPDKSGLPSDRFSAERTGGSVSTLTIQRTQQEDSAVYLCASSPRRGITDTQYFGPGTRLTVL.

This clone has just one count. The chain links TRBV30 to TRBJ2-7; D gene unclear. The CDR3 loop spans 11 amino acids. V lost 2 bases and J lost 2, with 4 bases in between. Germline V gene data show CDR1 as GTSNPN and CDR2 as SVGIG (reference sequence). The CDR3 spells CAWSLTYEQYF. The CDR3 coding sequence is TGTGCCTGGAGTCTAACCTACGAGCAGTACTTC.

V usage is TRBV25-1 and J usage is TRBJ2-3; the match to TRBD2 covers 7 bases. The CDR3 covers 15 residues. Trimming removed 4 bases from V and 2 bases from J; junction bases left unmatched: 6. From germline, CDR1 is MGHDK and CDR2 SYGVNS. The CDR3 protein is CASSVSGATTDTQYF. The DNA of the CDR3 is TGTGCCAGCAGTGTGAGCGGGGCGACCACAGATACGCAGTATTTT. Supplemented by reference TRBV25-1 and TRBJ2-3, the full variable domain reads EADIYQTPRYLVIGTGKKITLECSQTMGHDKMYWYQQDPGMELHLIHYSYGVNSTEKGDLSSESTVSRIRTEHFPLTLESARPSHTSQYLCASSVSGATTDTQYFGPGTRLTVL.

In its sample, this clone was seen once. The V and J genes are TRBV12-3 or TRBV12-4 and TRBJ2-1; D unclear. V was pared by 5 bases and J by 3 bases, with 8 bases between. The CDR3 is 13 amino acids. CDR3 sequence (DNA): TGTGCCAGCAGTGACGCGAACTACAATGAGCAGTTCTTC. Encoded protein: CASSDANYNEQFF.

The CDR3 nucleotides read TGTGCCAGCAGCCTAACAGCACAAGAGACCCAGTACTTC. This translates into CASSLTAQETQYF. This chain links TRBV6-5 with TRBJ2-5; D not certain. Trimming left V 6 bases short and J 2 bases short, with 10 bases between. This CDR3 comprises 13 residues. CDR1 and CDR2 (germline): MNHEY, SVGAGI.

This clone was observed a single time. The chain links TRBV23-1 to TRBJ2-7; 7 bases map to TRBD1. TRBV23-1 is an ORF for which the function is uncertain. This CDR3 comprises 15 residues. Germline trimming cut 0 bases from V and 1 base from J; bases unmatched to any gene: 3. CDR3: CASSQSRGQSYEQYF. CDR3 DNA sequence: TGCGCCAGCAGTCAATCAAGGGGACAGTCCTACGAGCAGTACTTC.

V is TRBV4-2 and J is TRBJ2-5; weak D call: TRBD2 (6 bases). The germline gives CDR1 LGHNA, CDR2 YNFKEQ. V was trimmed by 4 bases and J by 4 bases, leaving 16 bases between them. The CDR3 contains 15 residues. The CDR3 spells CASSPQEGVSETQYF. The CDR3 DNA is TGTGCCAGCAGCCCCCAGGAGGGCGTCTCAGAGACCCAGTACTTC.

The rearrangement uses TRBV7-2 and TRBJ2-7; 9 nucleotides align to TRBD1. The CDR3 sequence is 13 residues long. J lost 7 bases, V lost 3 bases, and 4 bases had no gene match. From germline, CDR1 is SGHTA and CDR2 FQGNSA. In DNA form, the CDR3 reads TGTGCCAGCAGCTTCAACAGGGGGCAAGAGCAGTACTTC. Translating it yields CASSFNRGQEQYF.

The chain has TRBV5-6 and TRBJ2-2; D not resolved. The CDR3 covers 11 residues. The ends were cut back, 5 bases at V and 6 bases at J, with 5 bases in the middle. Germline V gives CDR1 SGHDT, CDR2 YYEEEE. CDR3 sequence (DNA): TGTGCCAGCAGGCGAGCCGGGGAGCTGTTTTTT. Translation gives CASRRAGELFF.

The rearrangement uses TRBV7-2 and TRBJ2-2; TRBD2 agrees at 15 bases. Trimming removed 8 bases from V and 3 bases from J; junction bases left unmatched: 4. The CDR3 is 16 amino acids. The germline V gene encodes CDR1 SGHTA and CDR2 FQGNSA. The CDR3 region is CASSGLAGGYTGELFF. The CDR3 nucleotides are TGTGCCAGCTCGGGACTAGCGGGAGGCTACACCGGGGAGCTGTTTTTT.

The CDR3 DNA reads TGTGCCAGCAGCAAGACAGGGTTCGGTAATGAAAAACTGTTTTTT. It encodes CASSKTGFGNEKLFF. The chain carries TRBV2 and TRBJ1-4; TRBD1 aligns across 7 bases. Looked up from germline, CDR1 is SNHLY and CDR2 is FYNNEI. The CDR3 runs 15 residues. Unmatched junction bases numbered 8, after V lost 6 bases and J lost 4 bases. Filled out from reference TRBV2 and TRBJ1-4, the complete variable domain reads EPEVTQTPSHQVTQMGQEVILRCVPISNHLYFYWYRQILGQKVEFLVSFYNNEISEKSEIFDDQFSVERPDGSNFTLKIRSTKLEDSAMYFCASSKTGFGNEKLFFGSGTQLSVL.

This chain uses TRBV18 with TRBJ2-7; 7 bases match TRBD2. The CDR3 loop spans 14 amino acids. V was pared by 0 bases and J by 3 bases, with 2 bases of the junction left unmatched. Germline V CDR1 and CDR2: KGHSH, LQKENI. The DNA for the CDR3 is TGTGCCAGCTCACCACCGGGACTACACTACGAGCAGTACTTC. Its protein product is CASSPPGLHYEQYF.

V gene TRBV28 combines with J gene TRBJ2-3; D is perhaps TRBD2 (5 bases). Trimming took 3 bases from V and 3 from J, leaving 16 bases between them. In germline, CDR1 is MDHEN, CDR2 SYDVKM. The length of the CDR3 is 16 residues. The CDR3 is CASSFGGRQATDTQYF. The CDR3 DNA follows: TGTGCCAGCAGTTTCGGAGGAAGGCAGGCTACAGATACGCAGTATTTT.

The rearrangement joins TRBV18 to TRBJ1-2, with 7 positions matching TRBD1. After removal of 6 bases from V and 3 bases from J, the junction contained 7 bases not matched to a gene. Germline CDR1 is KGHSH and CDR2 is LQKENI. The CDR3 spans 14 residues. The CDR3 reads CASSRQGAHYGYTF. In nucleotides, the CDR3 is TGTGCCAGCTCGAGACAGGGAGCGCACTATGGCTACACCTTC.

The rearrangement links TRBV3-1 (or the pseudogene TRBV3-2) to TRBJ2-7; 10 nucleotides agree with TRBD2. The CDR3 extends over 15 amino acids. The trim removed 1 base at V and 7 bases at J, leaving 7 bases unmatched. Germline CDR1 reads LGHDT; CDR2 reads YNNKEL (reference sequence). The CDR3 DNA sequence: TGTGCCAGCAGCCAAGTAGCGGGGGGCCCTCGGGAGCAGTACTTC. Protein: CASSQVAGGPREQYF.

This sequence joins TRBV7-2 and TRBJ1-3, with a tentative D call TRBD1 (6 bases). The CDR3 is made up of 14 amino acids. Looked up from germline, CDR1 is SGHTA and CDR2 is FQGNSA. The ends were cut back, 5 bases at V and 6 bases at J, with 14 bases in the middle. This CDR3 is CASSNRELANTIYF. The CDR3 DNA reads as TGTGCCAGCAGCAACAGGGAGCTCGCAAACACCATATATTTT. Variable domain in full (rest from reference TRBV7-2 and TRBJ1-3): GAGVSQSPSNKVTEKGKDVELRCDPISGHTALYWYRQSLGQGLEFLIYFQGNSAPDKSGLPSDRFSAERTGGSVSTLTIQRTQQEDSAVYLCASSNRELANTIYFGEGSWLTVV.